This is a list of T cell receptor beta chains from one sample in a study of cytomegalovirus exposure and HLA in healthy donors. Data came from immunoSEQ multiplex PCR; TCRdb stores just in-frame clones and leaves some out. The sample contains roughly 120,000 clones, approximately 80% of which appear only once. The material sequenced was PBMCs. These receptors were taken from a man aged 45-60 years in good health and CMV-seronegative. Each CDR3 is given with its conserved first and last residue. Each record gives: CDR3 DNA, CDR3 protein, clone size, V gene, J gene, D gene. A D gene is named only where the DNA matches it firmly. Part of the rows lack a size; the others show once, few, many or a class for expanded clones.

cdr3_nt: TGTGCCAGCAGCGGGCGGGAAAGTTGGGCAGATACGCAGTATTTT
cdr3_aa: CASSGRESWADTQYF
clone_size: NA
v_call: TRBV5-6
j_call: TRBJ2-3
d_call: NA

cdr3_nt: TGTGCCAGCAGTCCCCGGACTAGCGGAGACACAGATACGCAGTATTTT
cdr3_aa: CASSPRTSGDTDTQYF
clone_size: few
v_call: TRBV27
j_call: TRBJ2-3
d_call: TRBD2

cdr3_nt: TGTGCCAGCAGCCTCGCGGGGACCCACTCCTACGAGCAGTACTTC
cdr3_aa: CASSLAGTHSYEQYF
clone_size: NA
v_call: TRBV6-1
j_call: TRBJ2-7
d_call: NA

cdr3_nt: TGTGCCACCAGCAGGGGACAGGCCCAAGAGACCCAGTACTTC
cdr3_aa: CATSRGQAQETQYF
clone_size: NA
v_call: TRBV15
j_call: TRBJ2-5
d_call: TRBD1

cdr3_nt: TGTGCCAGCAGCCCACGGGTGTTGGCCGGGGAGCTGTTTTTT
cdr3_aa: CASSPRVLAGELFF
clone_size: NA
v_call: TRBV7-2
j_call: TRBJ2-2
d_call: NA

cdr3_nt: TGTGCCAGCAGCTTAGCGGGAGGGCCCTACAATGAGCAGTTCTTC
cdr3_aa: CASSLAGGPYNEQFF
clone_size: NA
v_call: TRBV7-3
j_call: TRBJ2-1
d_call: TRBD2

cdr3_nt: TGTGCCAGTAGCACGGGACTAGCGGGAGGGCCTCGGAATGAGCAGTTCTTC
cdr3_aa: CASSTGLAGGPRNEQFF
clone_size: NA
v_call: TRBV19
j_call: TRBJ2-1
d_call: TRBD2

cdr3_nt: TGTGCCAGTAGTATTCAGGGGGCGGGCTATGGCTACACCTTC
cdr3_aa: CASSIQGAGYGYTF
clone_size: NA
v_call: TRBV19
j_call: TRBJ1-2
d_call: TRBD1

cdr3_nt: TGCGCCAGCAGTCAATCGATGCAGGGGCGAACCTCCTACAATGAGCAGTTCTTC
cdr3_aa: CASSQSMQGRTSYNEQFF
clone_size: NA
v_call: TRBV23-1
j_call: TRBJ2-1
d_call: NA

cdr3_nt: TGCAGCGTCACCGGGACTAGAGGTCGTAGCTCCTACAATGAGCAGTTCTTC
cdr3_aa: CSVTGTRGRSSYNEQFF
clone_size: NA
v_call: TRBV29-1
j_call: TRBJ2-1
d_call: TRBD2

cdr3_nt: TGTGCCAGTAGTACGAGACAGGGTGGTGAAGCTTTCTTT
cdr3_aa: CASSTRQGGEAFF
clone_size: few
v_call: TRBV19
j_call: TRBJ1-1
d_call: TRBD1

cdr3_nt: TGTGCCATCAAGGACAGGGGGGATGAGACCCAGTACTTC
cdr3_aa: CAIKDRGDETQYF
clone_size: NA
v_call: TRBV10-3
j_call: TRBJ2-5
d_call: TRBD1

cdr3_nt: TGTGCCAGCAGTTTCAACAGGGGGCAGGATGAGCAGTTCTTC
cdr3_aa: CASSFNRGQDEQFF
clone_size: once
v_call: TRBV27
j_call: TRBJ2-1
d_call: TRBD1

cdr3_nt: TGTCCCAGCATCCGGGCCGCGGGGTACTACAATGAGCAGTTCTTC
cdr3_aa: CPSIRAAGYYNEQFF
clone_size: NA
v_call: TRBV7-2
j_call: TRBJ2-1
d_call: NA

cdr3_nt: TGTGCCAGCAGTTCCGGGGAGGGGGCTAATGAAAAACTGTTTTTT
cdr3_aa: CASSSGEGANEKLFF
clone_size: few
v_call: TRBV6-5
j_call: TRBJ1-4
d_call: NA

cdr3_nt: TGTGCCAGCAGCTTACAAATTAACGGGAGGGCCTCCTACGAGCAGTACTTC
cdr3_aa: CASSLQINGRASYEQYF
clone_size: NA
v_call: TRBV7-8
j_call: TRBJ2-7
d_call: TRBD2

cdr3_nt: TGTGCCAGCAGCTTAGGTATCCCGGGAGTTGCAAATGAGCAGTTCTTC
cdr3_aa: CASSLGIPGVANEQFF
clone_size: NA
v_call: TRBV11-3
j_call: TRBJ2-1
d_call: NA

cdr3_nt: TGTGCCAGCAGCTTGGTCCCCGCAGGGGGCGCGTTTAAAGACAATGAGCAGTTCTTC
cdr3_aa: CASSLVPAGGAFKDNEQFF
clone_size: NA
v_call: TRBV5-5
j_call: TRBJ2-1
d_call: TRBD1

cdr3_nt: TGTGCCAGCAGCGAACACAGGGCGCTCTATGGCTACACCTTC
cdr3_aa: CASSEHRALYGYTF
clone_size: NA
v_call: TRBV6-1
j_call: TRBJ1-2
d_call: NA

cdr3_nt: TGTGCCAGCAGTGAATTGAACACGCGGGTCCCGGAGACCCAGTACTTC
cdr3_aa: CASSELNTRVPETQYF
clone_size: NA
v_call: TRBV6-1
j_call: TRBJ2-5
d_call: NA

cdr3_nt: TGTGCCAGCAGTTCTAGTAACAGGGGGCTCGCCCCTTCCAAGGGTTTCTTT
cdr3_aa: CASSSSNRGLAPSKGFF
clone_size: NA
v_call: TRBV27
j_call: TRBJ1-1
d_call: TRBD1

cdr3_nt: TGTGCCAGCAGTTACGCAGCAGGTCACTATGGCTACACCTTC
cdr3_aa: CASSYAAGHYGYTF
clone_size: NA
v_call: TRBV6-5
j_call: TRBJ1-2
d_call: NA

cdr3_nt: TGTGCCAGCAGTTTATCCCAAAATTCTGGGGCCAACGTCCTGACTTTC
cdr3_aa: CASSLSQNSGANVLTF
clone_size: NA
v_call: TRBV27
j_call: TRBJ2-6
d_call: NA

cdr3_nt: TGTGCCAGCACCCCCGGGCTAGCGGGAGGGGTGGAGTACTTC
cdr3_aa: CASTPGLAGGVEYF
clone_size: NA
v_call: TRBV6-5
j_call: TRBJ2-5
d_call: TRBD2

cdr3_nt: TGCGCCAGCAGCTTGGGACAGGCCGACTCTGGAAACACCATATATTTT
cdr3_aa: CASSLGQADSGNTIYF
clone_size: few
v_call: TRBV5-1
j_call: TRBJ1-3
d_call: NA

cdr3_nt: TGTGCCAGTAGTATAGGAGGGCTAGCGGCAGATACGCAGTATTTT
cdr3_aa: CASSIGGLAADTQYF
clone_size: NA
v_call: TRBV19
j_call: TRBJ2-3
d_call: TRBD2

cdr3_nt: TGTGCCAGTGTTCCGGGACTAGCGGGACCCACAGATACGCAGTATTTT
cdr3_aa: CASVPGLAGPTDTQYF
clone_size: NA
v_call: TRBV28
j_call: TRBJ2-3
d_call: TRBD2

cdr3_nt: TGCGCCAGCAGCTTGGTGGCGGAAGAGACCCAGTACTTC
cdr3_aa: CASSLVAEETQYF
clone_size: NA
v_call: TRBV5-1
j_call: TRBJ2-5
d_call: NA

cdr3_nt: TGTGCCAGCAGCGTGTTGACTAGACCCTACAATGAGCAGTTCTTC
cdr3_aa: CASSVLTRPYNEQFF
clone_size: NA
v_call: TRBV9
j_call: TRBJ2-1
d_call: NA